This TCR beta chain was recorded in a study of blood T cell repertoires in COVID-19. Assay used: immunoSEQ multiplex PCR; TCRdb lists only in-frame clones, some missing. The data hold about 110,000 clones, with under 80% observed a single time. The V segment lost 4 bases and the J segment 7 bases; nucleotides outside the gene matches: 5. CDR1 is SGHRS and CDR2 is YFSETQ in the germline V gene. This CDR3 contains 14 residues. This clone was counted only a few times. Other DNA sequences from this sample encode an identical CDR3 as well. The sample comprised peripheral blood. The receptor comes from an older man with active or convalescent COVID-19. The chain employs TRBV5-1 and TRBJ1-4; 9 nucleotides line up with TRBD1. The CDR3 nucleotides are TGCGCCAGCAGCCCGGGACAGGGAGGTGAAAAACTGTTTTTT. Residues: CASSPGQGGEKLFF. The full variable domain, with the rest looked up from reference TRBV5-1 and TRBJ1-4, is KAGVTQTPRYLIKTRGQQVTLSCSPISGHRSVSWYQQTPGQGLQFLFEYFSETQRNKGNFPGRFSGRQFSNSRSEMNVSTLELGDSALYLCASSPGQGGEKLFFGSGTQLSVL.